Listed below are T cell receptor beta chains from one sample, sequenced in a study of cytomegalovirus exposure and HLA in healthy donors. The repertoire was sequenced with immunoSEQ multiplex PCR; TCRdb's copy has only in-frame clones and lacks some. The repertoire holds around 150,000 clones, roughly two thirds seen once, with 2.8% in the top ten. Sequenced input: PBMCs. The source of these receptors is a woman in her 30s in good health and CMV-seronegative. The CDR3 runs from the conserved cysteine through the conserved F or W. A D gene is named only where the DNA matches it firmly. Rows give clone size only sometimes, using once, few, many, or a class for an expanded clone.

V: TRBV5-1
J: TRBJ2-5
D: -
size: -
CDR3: CASSLDRQKETQYF
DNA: TGCGCCAGCAGCTTGGACAGGCAAAAAGAGACCCAGTACTTC

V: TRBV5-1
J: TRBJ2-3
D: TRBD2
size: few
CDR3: CASQSGTSGFSDTQYF
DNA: TGCGCCAGCCAATCAGGGACTAGCGGGTTCTCAGATACGCAGTATTTT

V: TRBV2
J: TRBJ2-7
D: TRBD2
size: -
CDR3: CASSEGAGGWYEQYF
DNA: TGTGCCAGCAGTGAGGGTGCGGGGGGGTGGTACGAGCAGTACTTC

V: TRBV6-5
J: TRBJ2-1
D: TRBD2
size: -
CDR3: CASSRSGRGAGEQFF
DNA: TGTGCCAGCAGCCGTAGCGGGAGGGGGGCGGGGGAGCAGTTCTTC

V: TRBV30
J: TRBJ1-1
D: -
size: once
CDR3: CAWSSQGSTEAFF
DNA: TGTGCCTGGAGTTCCCAGGGTTCAACTGAAGCTTTCTTT

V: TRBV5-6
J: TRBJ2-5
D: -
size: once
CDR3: CASSLGARGETQYF
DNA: TGTGCCAGCAGCTTGGGGGCCCGGGGGGAGACCCAGTACTTC

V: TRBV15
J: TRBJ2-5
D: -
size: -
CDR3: CATSRAQETQYF
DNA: TGTGCCACCAGCAGGGCCCAAGAGACCCAGTACTTC

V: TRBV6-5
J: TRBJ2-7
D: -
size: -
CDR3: CASSATGKTYEQYF
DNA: TGTGCCAGCAGTGCCACAGGGAAAACCTACGAGCAGTACTTC

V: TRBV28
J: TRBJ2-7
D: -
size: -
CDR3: CASSRGRQASEQYF
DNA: TGTGCCAGCAGTAGGGGCCGGCAAGCATCGGAGCAGTACTTC

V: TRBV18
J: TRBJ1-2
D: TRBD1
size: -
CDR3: CASSPGQGAFGYTF
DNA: TGTGCCAGCTCACCGGGACAGGGTGCGTTTGGCTACACCTTC

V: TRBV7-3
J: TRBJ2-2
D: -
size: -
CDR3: CASTRGGDTGELFF
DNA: TGTGCCAGCACCAGAGGGGGGGACACCGGGGAGCTGTTTTTT

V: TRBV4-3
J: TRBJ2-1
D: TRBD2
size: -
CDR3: CASSQDRLAGGERNEQFF
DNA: TGCGCCAGCAGCCAAGATCGGTTAGCGGGGGGGGAGAGGAATGAGCAGTTCTTC

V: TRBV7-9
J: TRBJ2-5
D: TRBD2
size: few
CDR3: CASSFTSGRARETQYF
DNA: TGTGCCAGCAGCTTTACTAGCGGGAGGGCACGTGAGACCCAGTACTTC

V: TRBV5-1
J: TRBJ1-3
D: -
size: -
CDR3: CASSNGSPGNTIYF
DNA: TGCGCCAGCAGCAATGGGAGCCCTGGAAACACCATATATTTT

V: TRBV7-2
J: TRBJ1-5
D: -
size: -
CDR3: CASSLERDQPQHF
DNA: TGTGCCAGCAGCTTAGAAAGAGATCAGCCCCAGCATTTT

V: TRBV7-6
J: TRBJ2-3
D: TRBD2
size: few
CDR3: CASSRTSGRTDTQYF
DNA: TGTGCCAGCAGCCGGACTAGCGGGAGGACAGATACGCAGTATTTT

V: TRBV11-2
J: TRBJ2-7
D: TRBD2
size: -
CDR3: CASSFGLAGSSYEQYF
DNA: TGTGCCAGCAGCTTTGGACTAGCGGGATCATCTTACGAGCAGTACTTC

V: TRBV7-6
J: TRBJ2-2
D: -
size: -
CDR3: CAMAGSNTGELFF
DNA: TGTGCCATGGCAGGTTCAAACACCGGGGAGCTGTTTTTT

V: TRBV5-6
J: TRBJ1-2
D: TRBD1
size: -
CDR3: CASSLRGQGLYGYTF
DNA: TGTGCCAGCAGCTTGAGGGGGCAGGGTTTATATGGCTACACCTTC

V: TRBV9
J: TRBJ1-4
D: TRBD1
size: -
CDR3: CASTEGDRGNEKLFF
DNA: TGTGCCAGCACCGAAGGGGACAGGGGAAATGAAAAACTGTTTTTT

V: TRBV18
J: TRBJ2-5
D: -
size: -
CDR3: CASSPPVGRQETQYF
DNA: TGTGCCAGCTCACCACCAGTTGGGCGACAAGAGACCCAGTACTTC

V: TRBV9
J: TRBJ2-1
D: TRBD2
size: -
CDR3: CASSTSGVNNEQFF
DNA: TGTGCCAGCAGCACTAGCGGGGTGAACAATGAGCAGTTCTTC

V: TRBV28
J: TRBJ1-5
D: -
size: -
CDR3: CASSLSEFNQPQHF
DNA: TGTGCCAGCAGTTTGTCGGAGTTCAATCAGCCCCAGCATTTT

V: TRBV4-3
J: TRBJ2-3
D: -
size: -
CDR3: CASSLTGTDTQYF
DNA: TGCGCCAGCAGCTTGACAGGAACAGATACGCAGTATTTT

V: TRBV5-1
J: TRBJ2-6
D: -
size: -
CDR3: CASSLFQATSGANVLTF
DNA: TGCGCCAGCAGCTTGTTCCAGGCGACCTCTGGGGCCAACGTCCTGACTTTC

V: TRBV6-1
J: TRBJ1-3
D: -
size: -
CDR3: CASSEVRGHSGNTIYF
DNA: TGTGCCAGCAGTGAAGTAAGGGGACACTCTGGAAACACCATATATTTT

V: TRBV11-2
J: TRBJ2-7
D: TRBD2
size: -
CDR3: CASRKLAGAYEQYF
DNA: TGTGCCAGCAGGAAGCTAGCGGGAGCCTACGAGCAGTACTTC

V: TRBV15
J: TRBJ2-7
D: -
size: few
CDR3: CATSRVGGTYEQYF
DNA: TGTGCCACCAGCAGAGTAGGCGGAACCTACGAGCAGTACTTC

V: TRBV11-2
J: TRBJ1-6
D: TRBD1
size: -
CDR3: CASSLARQGLPPLHF
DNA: TGTGCCAGCAGCTTAGCTAGACAGGGTCTGCCACCCCTCCACTTT

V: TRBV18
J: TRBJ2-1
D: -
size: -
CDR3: CASSLRESEQFF
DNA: TGTGCCAGCTCACTCCGAGAAAGTGAGCAGTTCTTC

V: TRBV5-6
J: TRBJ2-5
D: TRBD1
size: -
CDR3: CASSQPIRTGWETQYF
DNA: TGTGCCAGCAGCCAACCCATTCGGACAGGTTGGGAGACCCAGTACTTC

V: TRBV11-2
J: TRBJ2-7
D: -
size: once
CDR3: CASSFSQKDEQYF
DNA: TGTGCCAGCAGCTTCTCACAGAAAGACGAGCAGTACTTC

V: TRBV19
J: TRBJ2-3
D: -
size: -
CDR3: CASTPAGPGTDTQYF
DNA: TGTGCCAGTACCCCGGCTGGGCCGGGCACAGATACGCAGTATTTT

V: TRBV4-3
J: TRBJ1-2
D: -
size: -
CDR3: CASSQDGTTGYGYTF
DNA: TGCGCCAGCAGCCAAGACGGGACAACAGGGTATGGCTACACCTTC

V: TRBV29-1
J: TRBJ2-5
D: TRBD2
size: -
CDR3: CSVAPSGDKTQYF
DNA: TGCAGCGTTGCCCCTAGCGGCGACAAGACCCAGTACTTC

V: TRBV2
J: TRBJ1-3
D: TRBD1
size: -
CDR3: CASSEGQVSGNTIYF
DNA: TGTGCCAGCAGCGAAGGACAGGTATCTGGAAACACCATATATTTT

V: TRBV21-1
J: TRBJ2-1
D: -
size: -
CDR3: CASSKVARYNEQFF
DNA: TGTGCCAGCTCCAAAGTGGCCCGCTACAATGAGCAGTTCTTC

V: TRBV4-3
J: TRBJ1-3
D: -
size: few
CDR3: CASSQDSGGNTIYF
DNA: TGCGCCAGCAGCCAAGACTCCGGTGGAAACACCATATATTTT

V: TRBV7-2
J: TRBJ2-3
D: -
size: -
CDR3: CASSLGQTDTQYF
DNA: TGTGCCAGCAGCTTAGGGCAGACAGATACGCAGTATTTT

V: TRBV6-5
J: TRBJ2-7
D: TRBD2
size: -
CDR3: CASSSGGGSYEQYF
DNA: TGTGCCAGCAGTTCCGGCGGGGGCTCCTACGAGCAGTACTTC

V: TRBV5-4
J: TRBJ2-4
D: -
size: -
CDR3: CASSGGTEKNIQYF
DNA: TGTGCCAGCAGCGGCGGGACAGAAAAAAACATTCAGTACTTC

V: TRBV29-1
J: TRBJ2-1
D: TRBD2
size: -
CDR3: CSLLPREANEQFF
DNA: TGCAGCCTTTTGCCCCGGGAGGCCAATGAGCAGTTCTTC

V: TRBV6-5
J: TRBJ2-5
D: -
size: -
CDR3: CASSETFYQETQYF
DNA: TGTGCCAGCAGTGAAACTTTTTACCAAGAGACCCAGTACTTC

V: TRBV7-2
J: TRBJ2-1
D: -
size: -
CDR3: CASSSTAGTPGYNEQFF
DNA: TGTGCCAGCAGCTCTACCGCGGGCACGCCTGGGTACAATGAGCAGTTCTTC